This section outlines one T cell receptor (beta chain) sequence together with its context. Data came from immunoSEQ multiplex PCR; TCRdb stores just in-frame clones and leaves some out. The data contain roughly 190,000 clones, around 84% of them singletons. The source of the sample is a study of blood T cell repertoires in COVID-19. Study details: The United States, Italy and Spain provided the acute and convalescent COVID-19 samples. Sample material is recorded as cDNA or gDNA derived from T cells, B-cell-depleted T cells, or PBMCs.

V lost 5 bases, J lost 8 bases, and 14 bases lay in between. This CDR3 is 13 amino acids long. The TCR sequence derives from a woman aged 25 to 39 who had recovered from COVID-19. The sample consisted of PBMCs or T cells enriched from blood (not recorded which). This chain connects TRBV12-3 or TRBV12-4 to TRBJ2-3, with D possibly matching TRBD2 (5 bases). The CDR3, as DNA: TGTGCCAGCAGTAGCCGACGAGGGCGTACGCAGTATTTT. As protein: CASSSRRGRTQYF.